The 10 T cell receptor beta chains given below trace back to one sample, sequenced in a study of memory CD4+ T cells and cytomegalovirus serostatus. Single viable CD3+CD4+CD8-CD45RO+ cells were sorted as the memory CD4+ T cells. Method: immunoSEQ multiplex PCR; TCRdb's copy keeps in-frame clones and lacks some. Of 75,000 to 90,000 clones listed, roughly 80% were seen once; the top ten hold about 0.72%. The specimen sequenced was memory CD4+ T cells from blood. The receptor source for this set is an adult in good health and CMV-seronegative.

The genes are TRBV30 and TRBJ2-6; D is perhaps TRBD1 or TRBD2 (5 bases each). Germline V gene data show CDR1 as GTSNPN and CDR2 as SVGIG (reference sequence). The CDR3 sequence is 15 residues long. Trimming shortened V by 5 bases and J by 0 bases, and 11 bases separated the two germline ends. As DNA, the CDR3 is TGTGCCTGGGACAGCGGTTTCTCTGGGGCCAACGTCCTGACTTTC. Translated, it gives CAWDSGFSGANVLTF.

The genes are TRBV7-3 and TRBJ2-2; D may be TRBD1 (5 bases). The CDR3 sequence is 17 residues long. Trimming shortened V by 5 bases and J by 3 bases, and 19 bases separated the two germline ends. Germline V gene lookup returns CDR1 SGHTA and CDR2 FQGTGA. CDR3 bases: TGTGCCAGCAGCATGAACTTAGTGACAGCGTACACCGGGGAGCTGTTTTTT. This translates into CASSMNLVTAYTGELFF.

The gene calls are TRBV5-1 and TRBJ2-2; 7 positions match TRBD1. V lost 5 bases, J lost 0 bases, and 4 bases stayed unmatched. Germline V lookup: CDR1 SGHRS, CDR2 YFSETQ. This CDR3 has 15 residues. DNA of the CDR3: TGCGCCAGCAGATTGACAGGGACGAACACCGGGGAGCTGTTTTTT. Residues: CASRLTGTNTGELFF.

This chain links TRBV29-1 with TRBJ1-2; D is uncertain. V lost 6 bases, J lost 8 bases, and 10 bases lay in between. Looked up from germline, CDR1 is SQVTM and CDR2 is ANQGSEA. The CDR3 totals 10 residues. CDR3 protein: CSVGLPGYTF. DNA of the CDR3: TGCAGCGTCGGGCTTCCGGGCTACACCTTC. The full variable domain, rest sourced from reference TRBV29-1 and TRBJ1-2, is SAVISQKPSRDICQRGTSLTIQCQVDSQVTMMFWYRQQPGQSLTLIATANQGSEATYESGFVIDKFPISRPNLTFSTLTVSNMSPEDSSIYLCSVGLPGYTFGSGTRLTVV.

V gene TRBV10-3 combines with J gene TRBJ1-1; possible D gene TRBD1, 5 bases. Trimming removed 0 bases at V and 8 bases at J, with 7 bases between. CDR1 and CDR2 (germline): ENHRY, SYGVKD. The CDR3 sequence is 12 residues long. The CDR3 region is CAISESGVEAFF. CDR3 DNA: TGTGCCATCAGTGAGTCGGGGGTGGAAGCTTTCTTT.

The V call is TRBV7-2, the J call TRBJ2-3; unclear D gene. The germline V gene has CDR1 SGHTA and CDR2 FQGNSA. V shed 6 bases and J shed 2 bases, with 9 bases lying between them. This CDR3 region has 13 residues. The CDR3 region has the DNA TGTGCCAGCAGGCAAAGGGTCACAGATACGCAGTATTTT. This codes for CASRQRVTDTQYF.

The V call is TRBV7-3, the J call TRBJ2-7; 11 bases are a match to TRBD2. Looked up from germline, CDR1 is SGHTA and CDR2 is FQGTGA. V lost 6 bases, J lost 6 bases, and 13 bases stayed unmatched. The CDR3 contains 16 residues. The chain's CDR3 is CASRRGTSGTAGEQYF. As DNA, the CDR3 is TGTGCCAGCAGGCGGGGGACTAGCGGAACCGCCGGCGAGCAGTACTTC.

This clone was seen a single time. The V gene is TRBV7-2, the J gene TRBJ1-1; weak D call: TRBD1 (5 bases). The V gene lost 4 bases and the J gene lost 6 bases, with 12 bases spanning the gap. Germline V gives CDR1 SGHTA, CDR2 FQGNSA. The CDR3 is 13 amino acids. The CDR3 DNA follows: TGTGCCAGCAGCTCTGTGGGAGGGGCTGAAGCTTTCTTT. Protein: CASSSVGGAEAFF.

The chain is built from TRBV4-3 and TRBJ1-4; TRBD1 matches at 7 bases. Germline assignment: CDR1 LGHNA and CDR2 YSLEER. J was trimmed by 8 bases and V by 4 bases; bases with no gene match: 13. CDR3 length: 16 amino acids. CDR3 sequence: CASSPRGRGGSEKLFF. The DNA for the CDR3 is TGCGCCAGCAGCCCGAGGGGGCGGGGTGGCAGCGAAAAACTGTTTTTT.

CDR3 DNA sequence: TGTGCCAGCAGTGGGCTAGCGGGGGGCACAGATACGCAGTATTTT. Amino acid sequence: CASSGLAGGTDTQYF. The rearrangement joins TRBV9 to TRBJ2-3, with 10 bases fitting TRBD2. V shed 5 bases and J 1 base; nucleotides not matched to a gene: 4. Germline V gene data show CDR1 as SGDLS and CDR2 as YYNGEE. The CDR3 spans 15 residues.